The entry below describes one T cell receptor beta chain. A sample-barcoded 5' primer and a J-beta primer mix were used in a second PCR of roughly 7 to 12 cycles. TCRdb used MiXCR to reprocess the 5' RACE reads, holding one entry per CDR3 protein. Of 850,000 to 1,100,000 distinct CDR3 sequences in the sample, roughly two fifths were seen once. This specimen comes from a study of blood T cells in healthy people across ages. J gave up 6 bases and V 8 bases, and 7 bases lay outside the gene matches. There are 13 residues in the CDR3. This sequence originates from a man in his late teens or twenties in good health. The specimen sequenced was blood. V usage is TRBV12-3 or TRBV12-4 and J usage is TRBJ1-1, with TRBD1 matching 9 bases. Here the CDR3 reads CASGDREVAEAFF. For the CDR3, the DNA is TGTGCCAGCGGGGACAGGGAAGTGGCTGAAGCTTTCTTT.